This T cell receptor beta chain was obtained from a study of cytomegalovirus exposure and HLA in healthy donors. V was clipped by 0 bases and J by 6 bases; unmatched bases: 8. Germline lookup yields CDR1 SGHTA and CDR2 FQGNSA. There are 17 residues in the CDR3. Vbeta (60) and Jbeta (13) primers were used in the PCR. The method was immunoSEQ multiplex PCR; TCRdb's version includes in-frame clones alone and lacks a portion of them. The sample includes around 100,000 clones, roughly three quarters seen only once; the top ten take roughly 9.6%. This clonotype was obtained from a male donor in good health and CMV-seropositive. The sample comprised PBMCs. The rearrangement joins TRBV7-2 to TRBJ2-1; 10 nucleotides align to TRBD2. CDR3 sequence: CASSLAGSGGPGNEQFF. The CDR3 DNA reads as TGTGCCAGCAGCTTAGCAGGTAGCGGGGGGCCTGGCAATGAGCAGTTCTTC.